The entry below gives a single T cell receptor beta chain sequence along with its context. Here immunoSEQ multiplex PCR was the method, and the copy in TCRdb shows in-frame clones only, minus some. The sample shows about 380,000 clones, around 93% of them seen only once. The CDR3 runs 14 residues. Germline V gives CDR1 SGHAT, CDR2 FQDESV (reference sequence). V dropped 3 bases and J dropped 4 bases, with 13 bases sitting between them. These data originate in a study of shared T cell receptors in the human thymus. Sequencing was done on a sample of thymocytes. This chain uses TRBV11-1 with TRBJ2-7; D not certain. The receptor's source is a human donor. DNA for the CDR3: TGTGCCAGCAGCTTGTTAGGGAACTATTACGAGCAGTACTTC. Protein sequence: CASSLLGNYYEQYF.